One sample yielded the 5 T cell receptor beta chains listed below, sequenced in a study of shared clonotypes between healthy human individuals. Sequenced by immunoSEQ multiplex PCR; TCRdb stores in-frame clones only, minus some. The sample yields some 2 million clones, 95% seen once. Material: naive CD4+ T cells sorted from blood. Subset meaning: CD45RA+ positively selected. These receptors all stem from a man aged 18 to 29 in good health.

V and J are TRBV7-9 and TRBJ2-5; D uncertain. V lost 5 bases and J lost 10, with 11 bases in between. Per the germline V gene, CDR1 is SEHNR and CDR2 is FQNEAQ (reference sequence). This CDR3 is built from 11 residues. The CDR3 DNA follows: TGTGCCAGCAGCCCCTCCGTTGACCAGTACTTC. Its translation: CASSPSVDQYF.

The chain employs TRBV28 and TRBJ2-7, with 9 bases aligning to TRBD1. This CDR3 has 15 amino acids. The J segment lost 4 bases and the V segment lost 3 bases, leaving 7 bases of the junction unmatched. Germline CDR1 and CDR2: MDHEN and SYDVKM. The CDR3 spells CASSLGDRELYEQYF. The CDR3 nucleotides are TGTGCCAGCAGTTTGGGGGACAGGGAGCTGTACGAGCAGTACTTC.

This chain joins TRBV19 and TRBJ1-6, with D hard to call. Trimming cost V 3 bases and J 7 bases, with 13 bases left between them. This CDR3 contains 15 residues. CDR1 and CDR2 from the germline V gene are LNHDA and SQIVND (reference sequence). Written as DNA, the CDR3 is TGTGCCAGTAGTATGGGCAGTACCGGGAATTCACCCCTCCACTTT. This translates into CASSMGSTGNSPLHF.

In this sample, this clone turned up once. This chain links TRBV7-9 with TRBJ2-7; TRBD1 aligns across 7 bases. The CDR3 spans 15 residues. Unmatched junction bases numbered 10, after V lost 3 bases and J lost 5 bases. Germline loops: CDR1 SEHNR, CDR2 FQNEAQ (reference sequence). The CDR3 DNA reads as TGTGCCAGCAGCTTCCATGGGACAGACCCTAACGAGCAGTACTTC. The encoded protein is CASSFHGTDPNEQYF. The full variable domain, its missing parts supplied by reference TRBV7-9 and TRBJ2-7, is DTGVSQNPRHKITKRGQNVTFRCDPISEHNRLYWYRQTLGQGPEFLTYFQNEAQLEKSRLLSDRFSAERPKGSFSTLEIQRTEQGDSAMYLCASSFHGTDPNEQYFGPGTRLTVT.

The chain combines TRBV11-2 with TRBJ2-3; D possibly corresponds to TRBD1 (6 bases). Per germline, CDR1 SGHAT and CDR2 FQNNGV. This CDR3 contains 16 residues. V was cut by 3 bases and J by 2 bases, with 15 bases left in between. The CDR3 DNA reads TGTGCCAGCAGCTTTACCGGACAGATCATCACAGATACGCAGTATTTT. Translating gives CASSFTGQIITDTQYF.